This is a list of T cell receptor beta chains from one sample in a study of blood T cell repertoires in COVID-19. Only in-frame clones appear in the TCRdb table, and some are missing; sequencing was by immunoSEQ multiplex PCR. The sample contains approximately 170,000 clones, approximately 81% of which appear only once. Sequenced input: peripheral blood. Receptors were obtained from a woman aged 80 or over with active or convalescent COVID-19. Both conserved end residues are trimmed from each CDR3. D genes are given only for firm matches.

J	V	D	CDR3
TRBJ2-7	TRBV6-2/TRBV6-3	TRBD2	ASSYRREGGYEQY
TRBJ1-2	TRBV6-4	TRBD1	ASSPQGGQYGYT
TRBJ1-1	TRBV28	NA	ASSLLGGNTEAF
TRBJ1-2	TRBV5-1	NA	ASSFGQNNYGYT
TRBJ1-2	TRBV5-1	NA	ASSSVTGANYGYT
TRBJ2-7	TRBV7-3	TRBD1	ASSWDRVDEQY
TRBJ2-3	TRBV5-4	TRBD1	ASSLARRTGSTDTQY
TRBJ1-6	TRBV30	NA	AWSRTVSPLH
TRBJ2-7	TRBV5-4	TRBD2	ASSLGGLAGASYEQY
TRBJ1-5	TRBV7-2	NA	ASSSHGGNQPQH
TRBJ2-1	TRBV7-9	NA	ASSSRGRLIYNEQF
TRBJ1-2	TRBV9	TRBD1	ASSVEGGRGGYT
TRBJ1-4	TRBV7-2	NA	ASSLGPSRVNEKLF
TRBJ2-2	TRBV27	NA	ASSSSGNSKTGELF
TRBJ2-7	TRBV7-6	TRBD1	ASSLDILGTGVAEQY
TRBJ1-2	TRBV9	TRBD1	ASSVSTGDLGIGYT
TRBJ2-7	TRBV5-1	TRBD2	ASSLAGLAGYEQY
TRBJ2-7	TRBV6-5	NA	ASRRGRPSSYEQY
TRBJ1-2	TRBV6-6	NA	ASSPDTYYGYT
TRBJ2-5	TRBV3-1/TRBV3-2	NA	ASSRQHRDSGSALQETQY
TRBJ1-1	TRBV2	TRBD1	ASSYDRGLVPTEAF
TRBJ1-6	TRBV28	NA	ASSPPRGSASALH
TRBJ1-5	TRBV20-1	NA	SASQGSNQPQH
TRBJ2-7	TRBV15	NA	ATSRDSVQY
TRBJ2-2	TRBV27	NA	ASSPIGVKGWDTGELF
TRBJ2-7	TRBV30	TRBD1	AWSGYGTGAYEQY
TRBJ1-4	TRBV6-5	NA	ASRSGIMKLF
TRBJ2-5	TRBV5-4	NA	ASSLDPSSGETQY
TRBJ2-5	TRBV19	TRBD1	ASRQPGGQETQY
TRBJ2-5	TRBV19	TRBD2	ASSIRLAGKETQY
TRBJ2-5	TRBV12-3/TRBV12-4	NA	ASSLRGAETQY
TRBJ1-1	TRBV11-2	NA	ASSPEGIEAF